The following is a TCR beta chain sequence with its context. In the study's own analysis: How many nucleated cells were present was estimated from reference gene primer amplification. Only in-frame clones appear in the TCRdb table, and some are missing; sequencing was by immunoSEQ multiplex PCR. That table gives V, J and clone size, and the DNA gave D and trimming. The repertoire holds more than 200,000 clones, 88% seen once, with about 0.65% in the top ten. This entry belongs to a study of blood T cell repertoires in COVID-19. Across the whole study: COVID-19 samples collected from the United States, Italy and Spain covered acute and convalescent phases. The cDNA or gDNA used as material had been derived from T cells, B-cell-depleted T cells, or PBMCs.

Germline values: CDR1 SGHRS, CDR2 YFSETQ. V dropped 5 bases and J dropped 1; count of bases not matched to a gene: 17. The CDR3 totals 18 residues. The TCR sequence derives from a human donor in a cohort sampled during active COVID-19. The rearrangement joins TRBV5-1 to TRBJ1-1; TRBD1 aligns across 7 bases. The specimen sequenced was peripheral blood. As DNA, the CDR3 is TGCGCCAGCAGGACGTCGGGACAGCTCCACAGCTCGAACACTGAAGCTTTCTTT. This translates into CASRTSGQLHSSNTEAFF.